This T cell receptor beta chain was found in a study of vaccination effects on CD4 cells after COVID-19. Study observations and caveats: Early timepoints after infection were absent, and convalescent patients were few in the study.

Expansion of antigen-specific CD4+ T cells with viral peptide pools was carried out by the ViraFEST assay before sequencing. CD4+ T cells were isolated after roughly nine days of culture. None of these healthy vaccinees had been infected with SARS-CoV-2 before vaccination. The CDR3 totals 16 residues. Trimming took 7 bases from V and 4 from J; bases not matched to a gene: 16. Germline CDR1 is SGDLS and CDR2 is YYNGEE. As concerns this clone: Its target is not known.

The table came from immunoSEQ multiplex PCR; TCRdb's copy has only in-frame clones and leaves some out. The table records about 73,000 clones, 78% of them present only once. The material was CD4+ T cells from PBMCs cultured with SARS-CoV-2 spike peptides, obtained before COVID-19 vaccination. This sequence joins TRBV9 and TRBJ1-2; TRBD1 matches 7 bases. The receptor comes from a human donor who received a COVID-19 vaccine. The CDR3 reads CASGPKQGQGPYGYTF. CDR3 DNA: TGTGCCAGCGGGCCCAAACAGGGGCAGGGACCCTATGGCTACACCTTC.